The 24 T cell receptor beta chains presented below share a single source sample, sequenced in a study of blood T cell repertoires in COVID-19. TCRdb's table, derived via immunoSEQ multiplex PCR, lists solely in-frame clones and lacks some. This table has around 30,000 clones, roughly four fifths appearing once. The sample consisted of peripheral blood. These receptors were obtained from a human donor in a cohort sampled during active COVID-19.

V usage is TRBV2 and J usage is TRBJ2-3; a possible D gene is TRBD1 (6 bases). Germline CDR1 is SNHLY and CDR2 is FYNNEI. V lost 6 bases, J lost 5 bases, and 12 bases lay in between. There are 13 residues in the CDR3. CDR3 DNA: TGTGCCAGCAGACAGGGTATGCGAGATACGCAGTATTTT. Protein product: CASRQGMRDTQYF.

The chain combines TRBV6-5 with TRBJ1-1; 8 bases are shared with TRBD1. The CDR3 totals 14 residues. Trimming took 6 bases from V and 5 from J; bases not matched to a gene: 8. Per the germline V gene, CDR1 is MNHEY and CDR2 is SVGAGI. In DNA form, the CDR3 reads TGTGCCAGCAGAGTAGGACAGGGAAGGACTGAAGCTTTCTTT. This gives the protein CASRVGQGRTEAFF.

Written as DNA, the CDR3 is TGTGCCAGCAGTAATTTGGAGCGGGAGTTGTCCAATGAGCAGTTCTTC. As protein: CASSNLERELSNEQFF. The chain couples TRBV28 to TRBJ2-1; 8 nucleotides match TRBD2. The CDR3 runs 16 residues. V trimming: 5 bases; J trimming: 6 bases; junction bases outside the gene matches: 12. Germline V gives CDR1 MDHEN, CDR2 SYDVKM. Filled out from reference TRBV28 and TRBJ2-1, the complete variable domain reads DVKVTQSSRYLVKRTGEKVFLECVQDMDHENMFWYRQDPGLGLRLIYFSYDVKMKEKGDIPEGYSVSREKKERFSLILESASTNQTSMYLCASSNLERELSNEQFFGPGTRLTVL.

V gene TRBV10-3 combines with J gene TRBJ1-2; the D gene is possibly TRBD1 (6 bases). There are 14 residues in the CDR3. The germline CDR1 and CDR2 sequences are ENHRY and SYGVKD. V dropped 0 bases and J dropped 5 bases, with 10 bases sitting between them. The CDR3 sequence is CAISESGTQYGYTF. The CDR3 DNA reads TGTGCCATCAGTGAGTCTGGGACACAGTATGGCTACACCTTC.

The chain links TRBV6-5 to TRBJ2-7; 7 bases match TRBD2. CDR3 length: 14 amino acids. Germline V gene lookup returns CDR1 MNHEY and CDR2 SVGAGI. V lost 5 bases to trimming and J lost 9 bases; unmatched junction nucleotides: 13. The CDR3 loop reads CASSKGLADRRQYF. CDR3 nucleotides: TGTGCCAGCAGTAAGGGGCTAGCGGATCGTCGGCAGTACTTC.

The CDR3 loop reads CASSLDGGRETQYF. The CDR3 DNA sequence: TGTGCCAGCAGCTTGGACGGCGGGAGAGAGACCCAGTACTTC. J is TRBJ2-5 and V is TRBV5-6; 7 positions agree with TRBD2. CDR1 is SGHDT, CDR2 YYEEEE, per germline. The CDR3 has 14 amino acids. J lost 4 bases, V lost 0 bases, and 3 bases had no gene match. The full variable domain, in which reference TRBV5-6 and TRBJ2-5 provide the parts outside the CDR3, is DAGVTQSPTHLIKTRGQQVTLRCSPKSGHDTVSWYQQALGQGPQFIFQYYEEEERQRGNFPDRFSGHQFPNYSSELNVNALLLGDSALYLCASSLDGGRETQYFGPGTRLLVL.

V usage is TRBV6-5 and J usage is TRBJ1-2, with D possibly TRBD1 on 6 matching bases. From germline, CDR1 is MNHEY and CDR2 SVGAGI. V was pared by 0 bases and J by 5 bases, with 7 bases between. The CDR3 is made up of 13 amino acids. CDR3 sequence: CASSYSDRYGYTF. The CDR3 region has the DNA TGTGCCAGCAGTTACTCGGACAGATATGGCTACACCTTC.

CDR3 sequence reads: CATSDDSRDTQYF. For the CDR3, the DNA is TGTGCCACCAGTGATGACAGTCGAGATACGCAGTATTTT. This chain connects TRBV24-1 to TRBJ2-3; TRBD1 might be the D (5 bases). CDR3 length: 13 residues. Germline loops: CDR1 KGHDR, CDR2 SFDVKD. Trimming left V 3 bases short and J 5 bases short, with 8 bases between.

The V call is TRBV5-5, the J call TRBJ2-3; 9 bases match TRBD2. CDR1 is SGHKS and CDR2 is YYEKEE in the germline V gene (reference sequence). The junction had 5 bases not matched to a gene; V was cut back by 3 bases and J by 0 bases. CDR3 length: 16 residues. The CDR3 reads CASSSLAGISTDTQYF. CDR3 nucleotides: TGTGCCAGCAGCTCTCTAGCGGGGATTAGCACAGATACGCAGTATTTT.

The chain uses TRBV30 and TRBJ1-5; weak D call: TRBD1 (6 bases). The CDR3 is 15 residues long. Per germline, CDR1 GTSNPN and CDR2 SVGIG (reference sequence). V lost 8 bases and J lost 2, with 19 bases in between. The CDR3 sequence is CAGTFGGGGNQPQHF. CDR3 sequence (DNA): TGTGCCGGGACATTCGGGGGGGGCGGCAATCAGCCCCAGCATTTT.

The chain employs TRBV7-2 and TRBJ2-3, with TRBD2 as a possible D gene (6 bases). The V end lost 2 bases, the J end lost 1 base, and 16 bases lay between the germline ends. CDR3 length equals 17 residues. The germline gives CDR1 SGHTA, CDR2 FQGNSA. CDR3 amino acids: CASSLNGGSVGTDTQYF. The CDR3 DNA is TGTGCCAGCAGCTTAAATGGGGGGAGTGTCGGCACAGATACGCAGTATTTT.

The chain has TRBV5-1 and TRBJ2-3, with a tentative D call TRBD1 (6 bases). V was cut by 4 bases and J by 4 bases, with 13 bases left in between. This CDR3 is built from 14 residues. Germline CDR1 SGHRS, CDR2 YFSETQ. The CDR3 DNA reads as TGCGCCAGCAGCGCCGACAGGCGTCCAGATACGCAGTATTTT. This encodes CASSADRRPDTQYF.

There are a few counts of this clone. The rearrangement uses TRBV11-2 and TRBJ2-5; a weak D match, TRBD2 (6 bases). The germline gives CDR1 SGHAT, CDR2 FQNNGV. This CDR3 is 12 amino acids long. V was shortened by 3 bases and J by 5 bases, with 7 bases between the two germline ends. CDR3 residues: CASSLLAETQYF. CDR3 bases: TGTGCCAGCAGCTTGCTAGCGGAGACCCAGTACTTC.

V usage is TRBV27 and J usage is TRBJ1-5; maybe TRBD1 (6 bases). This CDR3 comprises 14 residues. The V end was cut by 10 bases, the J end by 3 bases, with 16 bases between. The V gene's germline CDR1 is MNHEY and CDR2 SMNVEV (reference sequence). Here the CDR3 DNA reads TGTGCCAACAAAAGTGGACAGAACAATCAGCCCCAGCATTTT. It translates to CANKSGQNNQPQHF.

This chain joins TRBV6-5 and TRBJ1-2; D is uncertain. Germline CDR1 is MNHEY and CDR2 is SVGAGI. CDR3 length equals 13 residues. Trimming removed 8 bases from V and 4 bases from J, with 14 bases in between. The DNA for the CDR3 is TGTGCCAGCCCCGGCGGTCTCTCCTATGGCTACACCTTC. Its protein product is CASPGGLSYGYTF.

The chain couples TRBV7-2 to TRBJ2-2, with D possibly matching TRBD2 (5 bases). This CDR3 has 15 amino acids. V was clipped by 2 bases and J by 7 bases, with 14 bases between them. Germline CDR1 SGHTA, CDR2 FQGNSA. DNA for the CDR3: TGTGCCAGCAGCTTATCTAGCAACGGGGACGGGGAGCTGTTTTTT. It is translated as CASSLSSNGDGELFF.

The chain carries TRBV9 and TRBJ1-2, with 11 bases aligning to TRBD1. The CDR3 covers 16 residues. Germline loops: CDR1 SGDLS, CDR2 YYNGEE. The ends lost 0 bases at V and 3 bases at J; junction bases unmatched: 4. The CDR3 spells CASSVAGDRGDYGYTF. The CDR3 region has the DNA TGTGCCAGCAGCGTAGCCGGGGACAGGGGGGACTATGGCTACACCTTC.

The DNA for the CDR3 is TGTGCCAGCAGCTCGGGCGGAGGCTCAGAGACCCAGTACTTC. Protein sequence: CASSSGGGSETQYF. The genes are TRBV5-4 and TRBJ2-5, with D possibly TRBD2 on 5 matching bases. CDR3 size: 14 residues. Trimming stripped 3 bases from V and 4 bases from J, with 13 bases between. Germline values: CDR1 SGHNT, CDR2 YYREEE (reference sequence). The full variable domain, its missing parts supplied by reference TRBV5-4 and TRBJ2-5, is ETGVTQSPTHLIKTRGQQVTLRCSSQSGHNTVSWYQQALGQGPQFIFQYYREEENGRGNFPPRFSGLQFPNYSSELNVNALELDDSALYLCASSSGGGSETQYFGPGTRLLVL.

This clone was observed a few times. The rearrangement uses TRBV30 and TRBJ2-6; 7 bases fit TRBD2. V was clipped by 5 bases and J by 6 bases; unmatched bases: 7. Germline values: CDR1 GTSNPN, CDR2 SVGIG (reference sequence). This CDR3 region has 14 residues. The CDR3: CAWPPAGEANVLTF. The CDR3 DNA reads TGTGCCTGGCCCCCTGCGGGAGAGGCCAACGTCCTGACTTTC. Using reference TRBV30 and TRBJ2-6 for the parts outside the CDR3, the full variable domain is SQTIHQWPATLVQPVGSPLSLECTVEGTSNPNLYWYRQAAGRGLQLLFYSVGIGQISSEVPQNLSASRPQDRQFILSSKKLLLSDSGFYLCAWPPAGEANVLTFGAGSRLTVL.

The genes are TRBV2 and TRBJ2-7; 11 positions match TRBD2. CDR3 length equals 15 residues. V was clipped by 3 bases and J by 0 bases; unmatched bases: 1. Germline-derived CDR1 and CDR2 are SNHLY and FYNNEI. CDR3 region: CASSDLAGGSYEQYF. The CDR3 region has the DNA TGTGCCAGCAGTGATCTAGCGGGGGGCTCCTACGAGCAGTACTTC.

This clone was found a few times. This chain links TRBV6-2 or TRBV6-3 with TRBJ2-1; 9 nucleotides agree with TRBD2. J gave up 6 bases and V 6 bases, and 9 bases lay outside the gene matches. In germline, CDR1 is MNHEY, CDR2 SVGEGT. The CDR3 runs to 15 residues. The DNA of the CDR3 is TGTGCCAGCAGCCAAAGCGGGAGGCCCCTCAATGAGCAGTTCTTC. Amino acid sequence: CASSQSGRPLNEQFF.

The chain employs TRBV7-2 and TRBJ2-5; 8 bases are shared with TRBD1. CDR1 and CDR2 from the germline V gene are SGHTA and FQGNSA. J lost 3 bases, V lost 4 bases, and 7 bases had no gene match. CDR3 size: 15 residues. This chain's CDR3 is CASSSRTGTEETQYF. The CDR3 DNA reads TGTGCCAGCAGCTCCAGGACAGGGACGGAAGAGACCCAGTACTTC.

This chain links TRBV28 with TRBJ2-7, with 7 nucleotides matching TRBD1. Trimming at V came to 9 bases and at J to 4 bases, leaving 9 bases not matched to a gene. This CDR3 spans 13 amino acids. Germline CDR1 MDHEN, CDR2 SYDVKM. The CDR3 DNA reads TGTGCCAGTAAGGACAGGCGAAAGTACGAGCAGTACTTC. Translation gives CASKDRRKYEQYF.

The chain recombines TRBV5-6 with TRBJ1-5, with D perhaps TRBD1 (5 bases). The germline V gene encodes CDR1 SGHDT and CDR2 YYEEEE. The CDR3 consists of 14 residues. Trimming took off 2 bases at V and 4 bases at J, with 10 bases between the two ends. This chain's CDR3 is CASSFLGGNQPQHF. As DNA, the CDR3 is TGTGCCAGCAGCTTTTTGGGGGGGAATCAGCCCCAGCATTTT.